These T cell receptor beta chains were read from a single sample in a study of OX40 agonist ivuxolimab in advanced cancers. Only in-frame clones appear in the TCRdb table, and some are missing; sequencing was by immunoSEQ multiplex PCR. Seen here are roughly 53,000 clones, roughly 84% observed once, and the top ten hold about an eighth. The source material was CD4+ or CD8+ T cells sorted from blood, sampled in a trial of the OX40 agonist ivuxolimab. These TCRs come from an adult with an advanced solid tumor such as melanoma, head and neck, liver or kidney cancer. Both conserved end residues are trimmed from each CDR3. A D gene is named only where the DNA matches it firmly.

>TRBV27|-|TRBJ1-3
ASSNRAGNTIY
>TRBV11-2|TRBD2|TRBJ2-1
ASSPTRLAGNNEQF
>TRBV5-1|-|TRBJ1-5
ASSLTPGLNQPQH
>TRBV2|TRBD1|TRBJ1-4
ASRGGQGATNEKLF
>TRBV7-3|-|TRBJ2-3
ASSPLSSTDTQY
>TRBV6-1|TRBD1|TRBJ1-2
ASSEERQGAGGYT
>TRBV19|-|TRBJ1-5
ASSIRSGNQPQH
>TRBV2|-|TRBJ1-2
ASSDGRVGYGYT
>TRBV7-2|TRBD2|TRBJ2-1
ASSPRLAKDEQF
>TRBV20-1|-|TRBJ1-2
SASYYGYT
>TRBV6-1|TRBD2|TRBJ2-1
ASQVRGGRANEQF
>TRBV6-5|-|TRBJ2-1
ASSLGRDPNEQF
>TRBV5-1|-|TRBJ2-1
ASSSTKDFDRGNEQF
>TRBV18|TRBD2|TRBJ2-2
ASSPGTSGRNTGELF
>TRBV6-1|TRBD1|TRBJ2-4
ASRAGQGMWNIQY
>TRBV18|TRBD1|TRBJ1-2
ASSLRAGTDQGGGYT
>TRBV6-5|TRBD2|TRBJ2-3
ATATSGTDTQY
>TRBV7-3|-|TRBJ2-2
ASSGTGEGTGELF
>TRBV7-8|TRBD2|TRBJ2-3
ASSVPSGSTDTQY
>TRBV5-1|TRBD2|TRBJ2-2
ASSLARTSGTGELF
>TRBV29-1|-|TRBJ2-3
SVLGDSTDTQY
>TRBV6-5|-|TRBJ1-2
ASSYLQVNYGYT
>TRBV6-5|-|TRBJ2-1
ASSPWGANEQF
>TRBV7-4|-|TRBJ2-7
ASSLVGNLIAEQY
>TRBV19|-|TRBJ2-3
ASSPSSGTDTQY
>TRBV6-1|-|TRBJ2-7
ASRDPGAPYEQY
>TRBV4-2|-|TRBJ2-7
ASSQGGGNEQY
>TRBV7-2|-|TRBJ1-1
ASSFQTGNTEAF
>TRBV19|TRBD1|TRBJ2-3
ASSTPQQGGSTDTQY
>TRBV19|TRBD1|TRBJ1-5
ASSMKQGDQPQH
>TRBV5-8|TRBD1|TRBJ1-1
ADRVWLNTEAF
>TRBV14|-|TRBJ2-2
ASSQTISGELF
>TRBV2|-|TRBJ2-2
ASRRTSGELF
>TRBV5-1|-|TRBJ2-4
ASSPYSGVLPQVQY
>TRBV10-2|TRBD2|TRBJ2-1
ASKTSGGYNEQF
>TRBV19|-|TRBJ2-3
ASRQDPHTDTQY
>TRBV19|TRBD1|TRBJ1-5
ASSRDRSQPQH